What follows is one T cell receptor beta chain and its context. Profiled with immunoSEQ multiplex PCR; TCRdb holds only in-frame clones, not every one. This sample has 60,000 to 85,000 clones; 79% occur once, and the top ten carry over 8%. This specimen belongs to a study of a mutant IDH1 vaccine in newly diagnosed glioma. The time point is: baseline, week 1 (first vaccination visit). The treatment is: pre-vaccination baseline after standard-of-care therapy. New WHO grade 3 or 4 IDH1-mutant, ATRX-lost astrocytomas were present in all donors. Trimming removed 5 bases at V and 7 bases at J, with 15 bases between. The length of the CDR3 is 14 residues. The germline gives CDR1 SEHNR, CDR2 FQNEAQ (reference sequence).

The sequence was obtained from a man over 45 with glioma. Here the sequenced sample was PBMCs, taken from a glioma patient treated with radiotherapy, temozolomide or both. The chain joins TRBV7-9 to TRBJ1-5, with D tentatively TRBD1 (6 bases). CDR3 sequence reads: CASSHGGGRQPQHF. The DNA of the CDR3 is TGTGCCAGCAGCCACGGGGGGGGCAGGCAGCCCCAGCATTTT.